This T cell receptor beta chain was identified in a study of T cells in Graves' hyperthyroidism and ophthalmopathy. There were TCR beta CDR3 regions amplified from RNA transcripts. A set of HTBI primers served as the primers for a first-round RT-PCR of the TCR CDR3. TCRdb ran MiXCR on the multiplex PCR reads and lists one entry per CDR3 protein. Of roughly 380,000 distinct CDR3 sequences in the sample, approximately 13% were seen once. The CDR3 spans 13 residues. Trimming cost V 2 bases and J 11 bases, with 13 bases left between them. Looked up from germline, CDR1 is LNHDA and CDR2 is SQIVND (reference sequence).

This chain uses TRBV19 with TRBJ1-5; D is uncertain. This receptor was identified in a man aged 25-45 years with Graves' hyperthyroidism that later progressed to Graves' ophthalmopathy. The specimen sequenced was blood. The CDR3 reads CASSIRREYAQHF. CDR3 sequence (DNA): TGTGCCAGTAGTATACGCCGTGAGTACGCCCAGCATTTT. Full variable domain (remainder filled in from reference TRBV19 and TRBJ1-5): DGGITQSPKYLFRKEGQNVTLSCEQNLNHDAMYWYRQDPGQGLRLIYYSQIVNDFQKGDIAEGYSVSREKKESFPLTVTSAQKNPTAFYLCASSIRREYAQHFGDGTRLSIL.